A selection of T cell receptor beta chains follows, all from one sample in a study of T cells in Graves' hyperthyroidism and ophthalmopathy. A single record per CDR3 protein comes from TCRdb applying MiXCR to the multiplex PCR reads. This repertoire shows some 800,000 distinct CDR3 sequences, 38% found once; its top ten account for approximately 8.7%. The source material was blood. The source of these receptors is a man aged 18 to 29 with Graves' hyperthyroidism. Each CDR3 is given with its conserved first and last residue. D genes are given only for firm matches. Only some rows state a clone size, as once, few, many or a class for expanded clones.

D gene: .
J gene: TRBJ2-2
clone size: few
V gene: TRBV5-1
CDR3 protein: CASSLVARKTGELFF
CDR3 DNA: TGCGCCAGCAGCTTGGTAGCTAGAAAGACCGGGGAGCTGTTTTTT

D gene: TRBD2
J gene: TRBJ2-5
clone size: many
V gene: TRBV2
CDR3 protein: CASSEASGAETQYF
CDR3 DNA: TGTGCCAGCAGTGAGGCTAGCGGGGCAGAGACCCAGTACTTC

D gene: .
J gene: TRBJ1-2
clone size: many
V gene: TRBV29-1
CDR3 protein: CSVDSGQGIYYGYTF
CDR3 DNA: TGCAGCGTTGACAGTGGGCAGGGAATATACTATGGCTACACCTTC

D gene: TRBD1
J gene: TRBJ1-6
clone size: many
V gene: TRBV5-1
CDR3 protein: CASSPGTGGDSPLHF
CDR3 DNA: TGCGCCAGCAGCCCGGGGACAGGGGGCGATTCACCCCTCCACTTT

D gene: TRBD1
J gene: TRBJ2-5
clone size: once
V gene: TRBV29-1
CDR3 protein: CSVRDRGHQETQYF
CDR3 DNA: TGCAGCGTGCGGGACAGGGGGCACCAAGAGACCCAGTACTTC

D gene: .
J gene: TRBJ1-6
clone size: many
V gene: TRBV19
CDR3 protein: CASSIVASSDSPLHF
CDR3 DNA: TGTGCCAGTAGTATCGTGGCTTCTTCGGATTCACCCCTCCACTTT

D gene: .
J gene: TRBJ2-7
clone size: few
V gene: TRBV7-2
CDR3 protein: CASSLGGTEYEQYF
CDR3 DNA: TGTGCCAGCAGCTTAGGAGGGACGGAATACGAGCAGTACTTC

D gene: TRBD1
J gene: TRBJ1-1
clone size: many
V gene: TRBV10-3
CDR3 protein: CATGQGKGNTEAFF
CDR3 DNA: TGTGCCACCGGACAGGGCAAGGGTAACACTGAAGCTTTCTTT

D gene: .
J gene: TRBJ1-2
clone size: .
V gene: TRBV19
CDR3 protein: CASAGGTTNGYTF
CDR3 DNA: TGTGCCAGTGCTGGCGGGACTACAAACGGCTACACCTTC

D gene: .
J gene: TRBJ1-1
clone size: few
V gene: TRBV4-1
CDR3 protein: CASSQEKGGEAFF
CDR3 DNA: TGCGCCAGCAGCCAAGAGAAGGGAGGTGAAGCTTTCTTT

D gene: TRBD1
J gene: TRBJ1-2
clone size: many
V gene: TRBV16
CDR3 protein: CASSQGQGTGGYTF
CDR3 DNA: TGTGCCAGCAGCCAGGGACAGGGGACGGGCGGCTACACCTTC

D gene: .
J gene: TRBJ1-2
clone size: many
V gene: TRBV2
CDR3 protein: CASSVIEQEGYTF
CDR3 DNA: TGTGCCAGCAGTGTAATCGAACAGGAAGGCTACACCTTC

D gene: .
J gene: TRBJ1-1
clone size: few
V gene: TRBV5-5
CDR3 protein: CASSPTAAGTEAFF
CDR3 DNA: TGTGCCAGCAGCCCGACCGCCGCGGGGACTGAAGCTTTCTTT

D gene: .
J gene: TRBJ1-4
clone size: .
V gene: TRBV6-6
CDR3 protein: CASSYSQGYNEKLFF
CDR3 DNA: TGTGCCAGCAGTTACTCGCAGGGATACAATGAAAAACTGTTTTTT

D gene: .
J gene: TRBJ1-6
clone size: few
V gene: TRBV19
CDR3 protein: CASSTIDRNSPLHF
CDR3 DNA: TGTGCCAGTAGTACAATCGACAGGAACTCACCCCTCCACTTT

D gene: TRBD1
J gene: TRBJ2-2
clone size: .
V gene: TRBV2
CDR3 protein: CASTSLGTGGTGELFF
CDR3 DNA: TGTGCCAGCACCTCACTAGGGACAGGGGGTACCGGGGAGCTGTTTTTT

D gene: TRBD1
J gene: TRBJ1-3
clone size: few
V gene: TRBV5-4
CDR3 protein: CASSFRYEGANSGNTIYF
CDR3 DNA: TGTGCCAGCAGTTTTCGGTATGAGGGGGCCAACTCTGGAAACACCATATATTTT

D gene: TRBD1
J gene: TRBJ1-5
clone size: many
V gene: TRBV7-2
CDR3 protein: CASSLADRQPQHF
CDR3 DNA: TGTGCCAGCAGCTTAGCGGACAGGCAGCCCCAGCATTTT

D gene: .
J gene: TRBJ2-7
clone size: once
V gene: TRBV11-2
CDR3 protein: CASSRVPSSYGQYF
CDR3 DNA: TGTGCCAGCAGCCGCGTGCCTAGCAGTTACGGGCAGTACTTC

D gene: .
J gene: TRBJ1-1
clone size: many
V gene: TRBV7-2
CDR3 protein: CASSLFRSMNTEAFF
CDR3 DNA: TGTGCCAGCAGCTTATTCCGCAGTATGAACACTGAAGCTTTCTTT

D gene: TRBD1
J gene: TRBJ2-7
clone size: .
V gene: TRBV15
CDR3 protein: CATSTATGRHEQYF
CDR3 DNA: TGTGCCACCAGCACCGCGACAGGGCGCCACGAGCAGTACTTC

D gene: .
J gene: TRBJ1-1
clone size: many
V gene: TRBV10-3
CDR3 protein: CAISESRYSMNTEAFF
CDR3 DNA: TGTGCCATCAGTGAGTCGAGGTACAGCATGAACACTGAAGCTTTCTTT

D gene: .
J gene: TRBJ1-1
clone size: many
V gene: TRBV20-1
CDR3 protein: CSASGWDTEAFF
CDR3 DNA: TGCAGTGCTAGTGGCTGGGACACTGAAGCTTTCTTT

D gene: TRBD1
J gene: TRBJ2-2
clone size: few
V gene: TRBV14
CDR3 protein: CASSRSEDRAETGELFF
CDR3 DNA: TGTGCCAGCAGCAGGTCCGAGGACAGGGCGGAAACCGGGGAGCTGTTTTTT

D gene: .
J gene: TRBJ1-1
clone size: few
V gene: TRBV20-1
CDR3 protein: CSASTPGDWRAFF
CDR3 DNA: TGCAGTGCTAGCACGCCGGGCGACTGGAGGGCTTTCTTT

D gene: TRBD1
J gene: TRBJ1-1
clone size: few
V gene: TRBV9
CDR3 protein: CASSALGQGLTEAFF
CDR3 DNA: TGTGCCAGCAGCGCGCTGGGACAGGGCCTCACTGAAGCTTTCTTT

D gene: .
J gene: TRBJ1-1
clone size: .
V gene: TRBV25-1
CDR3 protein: CASQGDTLNTEAFF
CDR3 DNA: TGTGCCAGCCAAGGGGACACTCTGAACACTGAAGCTTTCTTT

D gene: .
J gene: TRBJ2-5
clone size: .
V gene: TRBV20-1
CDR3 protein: CSAFCSVPDEETQYF
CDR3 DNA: TGCAGTGCTTTCTGCAGCGTTCCGGACGAGGAGACCCAGTACTTC

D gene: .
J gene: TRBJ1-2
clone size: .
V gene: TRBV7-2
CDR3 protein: CASSLEADGYYGYTF
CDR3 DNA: TGTGCCAGCAGCTTAGAGGCGGACGGATACTATGGCTACACCTTC

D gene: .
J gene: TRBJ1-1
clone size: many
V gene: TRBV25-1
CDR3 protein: CASSEYLGANTEAFF
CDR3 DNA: TGTGCCAGCAGTGAATATCTGGGGGCGAACACTGAAGCTTTCTTT

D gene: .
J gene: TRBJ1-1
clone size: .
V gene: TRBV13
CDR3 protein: CASSPEGGLGNTEAFF
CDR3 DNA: TGTGCCAGCAGCCCAGAGGGGGGGTTGGGAAACACTGAAGCTTTCTTT

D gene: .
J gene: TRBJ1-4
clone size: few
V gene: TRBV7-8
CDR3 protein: CASSLQVATNEKLFF
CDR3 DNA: TGTGCCAGCAGCTTACAAGTGGCAACTAATGAAAAACTGTTTTTT

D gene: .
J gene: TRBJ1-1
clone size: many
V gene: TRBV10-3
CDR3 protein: CAISVRVGDTEAFF
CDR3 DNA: TGTGCCATCAGTGTCAGGGTTGGGGACACTGAAGCTTTCTTT

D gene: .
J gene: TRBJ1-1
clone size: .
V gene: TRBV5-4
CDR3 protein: CASSFVRGIEAFF
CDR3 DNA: TGTGCCAGCAGCTTCGTGAGAGGGATTGAAGCTTTCTTT

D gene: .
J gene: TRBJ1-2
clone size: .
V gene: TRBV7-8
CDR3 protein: CASSLGVGYGYTF
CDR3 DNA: TGTGCCAGCAGCTTGGGGGTTGGCTATGGCTACACCTTC

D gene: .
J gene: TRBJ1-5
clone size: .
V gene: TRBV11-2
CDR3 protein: CASRRTNQPQHF
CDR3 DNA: TGTGCCAGCAGGCGGACAAATCAGCCCCAGCATTTT

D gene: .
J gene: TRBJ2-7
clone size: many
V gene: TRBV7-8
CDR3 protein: CASLLDGSEQYF
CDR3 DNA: TGTGCCAGCCTGCTTGACGGGAGCGAGCAGTACTTC

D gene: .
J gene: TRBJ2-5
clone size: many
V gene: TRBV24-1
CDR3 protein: CATSEGEDLETQYF
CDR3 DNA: TGTGCCACCAGTGAGGGGGAGGATTTGGAGACCCAGTACTTC

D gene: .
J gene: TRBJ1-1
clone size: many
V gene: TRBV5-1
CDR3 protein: CASSLDPTLNTEAFF
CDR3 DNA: TGCGCCAGCAGCTTGGACCCTACATTGAACACTGAAGCTTTCTTT

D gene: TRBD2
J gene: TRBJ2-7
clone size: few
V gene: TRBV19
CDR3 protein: CASSSNLTSATYEQYF
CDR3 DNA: TGTGCCAGTAGCTCCAATCTGACTAGCGCGACCTACGAGCAGTACTTC

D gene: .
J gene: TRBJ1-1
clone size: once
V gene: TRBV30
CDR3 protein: CAWSVGPGTEAFF
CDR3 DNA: TGTGCCTGGAGTGTAGGCCCGGGCACTGAAGCTTTCTTT

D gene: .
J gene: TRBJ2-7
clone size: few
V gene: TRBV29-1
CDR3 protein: CSVTRELPTYEQYF
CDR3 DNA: TGCAGCGTCACCAGGGAACTCCCCACCTACGAGCAGTACTTC

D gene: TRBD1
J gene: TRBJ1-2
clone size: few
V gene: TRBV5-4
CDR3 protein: CASSPRDRGSGYTF
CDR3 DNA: TGTGCCAGCAGCCCCCGGGACAGGGGTAGCGGCTACACCTTC

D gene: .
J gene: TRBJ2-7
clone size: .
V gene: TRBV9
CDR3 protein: CASSVGGGTLYGYEQYF
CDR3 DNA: TGTGCCAGCAGCGTAGGTGGAGGGACCCTCTATGGCTACGAGCAGTACTTC

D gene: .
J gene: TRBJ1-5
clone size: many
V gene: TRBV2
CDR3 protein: CASSGQSNQPQHF
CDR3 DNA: TGCGCCAGCTCCGGACAGTCTAATCAGCCCCAGCATTTT